Below, 21 T cell receptor beta chains from the same sample are listed, as sequenced in a study of T cell responses to AZD1222 COVID-19 vaccine. This table comes from immunoSEQ multiplex PCR, and its TCRdb copy is limited to in-frame clones, with some not included. The sample records 100,000 to 140,000 clones, 92% being singletons. The sequencing used peripheral blood, collected 28 days after the second AZD1222 dose. The receptors were gathered from an adult who received the AZD1222 COVID-19 vaccine.

The V gene is TRBV5-1, the J gene TRBJ2-3, with D unclear. This CDR3 contains 15 residues. The germline gives CDR1 SGHRS, CDR2 YFSETQ. Trimming left V 1 base short and J 0 bases short, with 9 bases between. CDR3: CASSLSTPSTDTQYF. CDR3 sequence (DNA): TGCGCCAGCAGCTTGTCGACTCCCAGCACAGATACGCAGTATTTT.

The chain recombines TRBV2 with TRBJ2-3, with D perhaps TRBD1 or TRBD2 (6 bases each). The V and J ends lost 4 bases and 8 bases respectively, with 13 bases between them. Germline CDR1 is SNHLY and CDR2 is FYNNEI. The CDR3 has 13 amino acids. The CDR3 DNA follows: TGTGCCAGCAGTGCACGGGGGCCGAGTACGCAGTATTTT. This gives the protein CASSARGPSTQYF.

The rearrangement uses TRBV21-1 and TRBJ1-5. TRBV21-1 is deemed a pseudogene. The CDR3 extends over 16 amino acids. CDR3: CASSKNRNRRPQPQHF. CDR3 in DNA: TGTGCCAGCAGCAAGAACAGGAATAGGAGGCCCCAGCCCCAGCATTTT.

This chain connects TRBV19 to TRBJ2-7; D is ambiguous. V was trimmed by 0 bases and J by 4 bases, leaving 7 bases between them. Germline CDR1 is LNHDA and CDR2 is SQIVND (reference sequence). The CDR3 runs 13 residues. Here the CDR3 reads CASSIDLSYEQYF. As DNA, the CDR3 is TGTGCCAGTAGTATAGATCTCTCGTACGAGCAGTACTTC. The complete variable domain, with remaining parts taken from reference TRBV19 and TRBJ2-7, reads DGGITQSPKYLFRKEGQNVTLSCEQNLNHDAMYWYRQDPGQGLRLIYYSQIVNDFQKGDIAEGYSVSREKKESFPLTVTSAQKNPTAFYLCASSIDLSYEQYFGPGTRLTVT.

The V call is TRBV6-5, the J call TRBJ1-1; possible D gene TRBD1, 5 bases. This CDR3 is built from 11 residues. The V gene's germline CDR1 is MNHEY and CDR2 SVGAGI. The V end lost 6 bases, the J end lost 7 bases, and 9 bases lay between the germline ends. Here the CDR3 reads CASSPGVEAFF. The DNA of the CDR3 is TGTGCCAGCAGCCCGGGGGTTGAAGCTTTCTTT.

The chain employs TRBV6-5 and TRBJ1-1; 8 bases map to TRBD1. In germline, CDR1 is MNHEY, CDR2 SVGAGI. The trim removed 7 bases at V and 2 bases at J, leaving 6 bases unmatched. CDR3 length equals 14 residues. CDR3 in amino acids: CASIRTGLNTEAFF. DNA for the CDR3: TGTGCCAGCATCAGGACAGGGCTCAACACTGAAGCTTTCTTT.

CDR3 sequence (DNA): TGCGCCAGCACCATGCCCGGGACAGACGAAGCTTTCTTT. It is translated as CASTMPGTDEAFF. This rearrangement joins TRBV5-1 to TRBJ1-1, with 7 nucleotides matching TRBD1. This CDR3 spans 13 amino acids. The germline V gene encodes CDR1 SGHRS and CDR2 YFSETQ. The V and J ends lost 6 bases and 8 bases, in that order; junction bases with no gene match: 10.

The chain joins TRBV14 to TRBJ1-1, with D tentatively TRBD1 (5 bases). The ends were cut back, 0 bases at V and 1 base at J, with 12 bases in the middle. Germline V gene data show CDR1 as SGHDN and CDR2 as FVKESK. The CDR3 has 16 amino acids. The DNA for the CDR3 is TGTGCCAGCAGCCAAGATTGGGGGTTCACGAACACTGAAGCTTTCTTT. Translating it yields CASSQDWGFTNTEAFF.

V and J are TRBV13 and TRBJ2-3; TRBD2 aligns across 8 bases. The CDR3 extends over 18 amino acids. From germline, CDR1 is PRHDT and CDR2 FYEKMQ (reference sequence). V was clipped by 0 bases and J by 5 bases; unmatched bases: 13. This CDR3 is CASSLGLVEPGGVDTQYF. CDR3 bases: TGTGCCAGCAGCTTAGGCCTAGTCGAACCGGGAGGGGTAGATACGCAGTATTTT.

The V call is TRBV18, the J call TRBJ1-2; no definite D call. Germline lookup yields CDR1 KGHSH and CDR2 LQKENI. This CDR3 is built from 15 residues. Trimming stripped 6 bases from V and 7 bases from J, with 21 bases between. CDR3 coding DNA: TGTGCCAGCTCCCCCCTGGCAGTCGAGATGGGTGGCTACACCTTC. This sequence encodes CASSPLAVEMGGYTF.

The gene calls are TRBV4-1 and TRBJ1-5; TRBD1 matches 8 bases. V was pared by 2 bases and J by 5 bases, with 5 bases of the junction left unmatched. Looked up from germline, CDR1 is MGHRA and CDR2 is YSYEKL. This CDR3 is 15 amino acids long. The CDR3 protein is CASSQRQGMDQPQHF. The CDR3, as DNA: TGCGCCAGCAGCCAACGACAGGGGATGGATCAGCCCCAGCATTTT.

This clone was seen a single time. V usage is TRBV3-1 (or the pseudogene TRBV3-2) and J usage is TRBJ2-5, with D perhaps given as TRBD1 or TRBD2 (5 bases each). Per germline, CDR1 LGHDT and CDR2 YNNKEL (reference sequence). There are 13 residues in the CDR3. Trimming pared 1 base from V and 5 bases from J, leaving 8 bases between. CDR3 amino acids: CASSQAGTETQYF. The CDR3 DNA is TGTGCCAGCAGCCAAGCGGGGACGGAGACCCAGTACTTC.

This clone appeared a few times. The V and J genes are TRBV30 and TRBJ2-3; D is possibly TRBD2 (5 bases). Trimming took 0 bases from V and 2 from J, leaving 12 bases between them. Germline assignment: CDR1 GTSNPN and CDR2 SVGIG (reference sequence). The CDR3 has 15 amino acids. Here the CDR3 DNA reads TGTGCCTGGAGTGTACCCCGAGGGTACACAGATACGCAGTATTTT. This translates into CAWSVPRGYTDTQYF.

The rearrangement links TRBV6-2 or TRBV6-3 to TRBJ2-7; D is undetermined. Trimming took 5 bases from V and 0 from J, leaving 17 bases between them. Germline values: CDR1 MNHEY, CDR2 SVGEGT. This CDR3 spans 16 amino acids. The CDR3, as DNA: TGTGCCAGCAGTCACCTCATCGACAAGAGCTCCTACGAGCAGTACTTC. As protein: CASSHLIDKSSYEQYF.

The CDR3: CAWSVQAGGTQYF. The CDR3 nucleotides read TGTGCCTGGAGTGTTCAGGCGGGAGGGACCCAGTACTTC. This rearrangement joins TRBV30 to TRBJ2-5, with 8 bases matching TRBD2. The V gene end was trimmed by 0 bases and the J gene end by 7 bases; junction bases not matched to a gene: 4. The V gene's germline CDR1 is GTSNPN and CDR2 SVGIG (reference sequence). The CDR3 runs to 13 residues.

The CDR3, as DNA: TGTGCCACCAGTGAATCGAGTAACACTGAAGCTTTCTTT. This codes for CATSESSNTEAFF. This chain connects TRBV24-1 to TRBJ1-1; the D is unclear. Germline loops: CDR1 KGHDR, CDR2 SFDVKD. V lost 4 bases, J lost 2 bases, and 7 bases lay in between. There are 13 residues in the CDR3.

V gene TRBV4-3 combines with J gene TRBJ1-5; TRBD1 agrees at 7 bases. Looked up from germline, CDR1 is LGHNA and CDR2 is YSLEER. The CDR3 is 13 amino acids. The V gene end was trimmed by 5 bases and the J gene end by 5 bases; junction bases not matched to a gene: 3. The CDR3 bases are TGCGCCAGCAGCGACAGGGCCGATCAGCCCCAGCATTTT. This codes for CASSDRADQPQHF.

V usage is TRBV19 and J usage is TRBJ1-4; D is unclear. Germline V lookup: CDR1 LNHDA, CDR2 SQIVND (reference sequence). The CDR3 extends over 15 amino acids. The V and J ends lost 7 bases and 4 bases respectively, with 16 bases between them. CDR3 residues: CASKIRQAVNEKLFF. The CDR3 DNA sequence: TGTGCCAGTAAGATTCGCCAGGCGGTTAATGAAAAACTGTTTTTT.

This chain uses TRBV28 with TRBJ1-1; D may be TRBD1 (5 bases). Germline V lookup: CDR1 MDHEN, CDR2 SYDVKM. V dropped 6 bases and J dropped 1 base, with 9 bases sitting between them. CDR3 length: 13 amino acids. In DNA form, the CDR3 reads TGTGCCAGCAGGGCACAGGCGAACACTGAAGCTTTCTTT. It translates to CASRAQANTEAFF.

V and J are TRBV28 and TRBJ2-7, with D unresolved. Germline lookup yields CDR1 MDHEN and CDR2 SYDVKM. V dropped 6 bases and J dropped 4 bases, with 10 bases sitting between them. The CDR3 spans 12 residues. In nucleotides, the CDR3 is TGTGCCAGCAGCCTTATTGGGTACGAGCAGTACTTC. Amino acids: CASSLIGYEQYF.

This clone was counted once. The rearrangement joins TRBV12-3 or TRBV12-4 to TRBJ1-1; unclear D gene. CDR3 length equals 13 residues. Between the trimmed V and J ends, which lost 2 bases and 0 bases, there was a span of 4 bases. Written as DNA, the CDR3 is TGTGCCAGCAGTTTATTCGTGAACACTGAAGCTTTCTTT. Encoded protein: CASSLFVNTEAFF.